This T cell receptor (beta chain) was recovered during a study of Ad26.COV2.S vaccination and SARS-CoV-2 variants. Study observations and caveats: People who got the vaccine or the placebo had similar non-spike TCR breadth. Analyses of TCR breadth and depth may have underestimated total T cell responses.

About this clone: The antigen remains unidentified.

Regarding treatment: roughly 20 received Ad26.COV2.S at low or high dose, single or two shots; about five received placebo; per-sample allocation not given. Collection of samples fell on day 63 after the first vaccine or placebo injection. V gave up 2 bases and J gave up 4 bases; unmatched junction bases: 5. This CDR3 contains 15 residues. The V gene's germline CDR1 is KGHSH and CDR2 LQKENI. The data were produced by immunoSEQ multiplex PCR, yet TCRdb's version contains in-frame clones alone and is incomplete. The sample yields hundreds of thousands of clones, more than 80% seen once. The rearrangement uses TRBV18 and TRBJ1-3; 7 bases map to TRBD1. The specimen comprised peripheral blood, sampled in a trial of Ad26.COV2.S vaccine versus placebo. This receptor was taken from a person aged 18 to 65 who received the Ad26.COV2.S COVID-19 vaccine or a placebo. This chain's CDR3 is CASSPISGQGNTIYF. The CDR3 DNA reads TGTGCCAGCTCACCAATTTCGGGACAGGGAAACACCATATATTTT.